The present TCR beta chain was sequenced within a study of human T cells and chemical hapten exposure. Study overall: The sensitizing agent was 2% DPC, placed on 2 cm by 2 cm of upper inner arm skin. Epicutaneous patch tests delivered 0.01% DPC to the upper back, with evaluation at 6 days.

Time point given: pre-sensitization, week 0. Treatment given: therapeutic diphenylcyclopropenone sensitization with weekly scalp DPC. The sample holds a few counts of this clonotype. Antigen specificity is unknown. In TCRdb, the RACE reads were re-called with MiXCR into one record per CDR3 protein. The table has 250,000 or so distinct CDR3 sequences, almost 8% seen once. General study findings and limits: TCRs above 1 in 1000 frequency did not change with DPC sensitization.

Germline V gene lookup returns CDR1 LGHNA and CDR2 YSLEER. Between the trimmed V and J ends, which lost 0 bases and 4 bases, there was a span of 12 bases. CDR3 length equals 15 residues. The source of this sequence is a man between 18 and 29 years old with alopecia areata. Some clones in this sample may be carry-over from other donors' samples. Sequenced material: whole blood, taken in connection with sensitization to the hapten diphenylcyclopropenone (DPC). The chain employs TRBV4-3 and TRBJ1-1; no definite D call. The CDR3 bases are TGCGCCAGCAGCCAAGAAAGCCGAGGGTCCACTGAAGCTTTCTTT. Translated: CASSQESRGSTEAFF.